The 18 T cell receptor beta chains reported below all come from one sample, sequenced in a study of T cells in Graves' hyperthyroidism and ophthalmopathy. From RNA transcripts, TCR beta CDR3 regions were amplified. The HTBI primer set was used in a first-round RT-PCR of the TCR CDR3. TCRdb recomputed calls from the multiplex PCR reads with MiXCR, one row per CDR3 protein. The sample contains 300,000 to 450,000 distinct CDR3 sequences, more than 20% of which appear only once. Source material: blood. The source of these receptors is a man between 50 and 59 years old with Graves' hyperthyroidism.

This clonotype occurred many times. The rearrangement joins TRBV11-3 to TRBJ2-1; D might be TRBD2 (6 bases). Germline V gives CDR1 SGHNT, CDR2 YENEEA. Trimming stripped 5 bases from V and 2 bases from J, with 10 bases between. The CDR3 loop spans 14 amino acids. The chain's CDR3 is CASSPRETYNEQFF. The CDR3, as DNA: TGTGCCAGCAGCCCCCGGGAGACCTACAATGAGCAGTTCTTC.

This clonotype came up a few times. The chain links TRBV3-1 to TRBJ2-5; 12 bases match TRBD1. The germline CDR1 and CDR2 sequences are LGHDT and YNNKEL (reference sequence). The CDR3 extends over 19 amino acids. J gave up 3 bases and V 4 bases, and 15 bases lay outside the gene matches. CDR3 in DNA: TGTGCCAGCAGCCTTAGTCCCGGGACAGGGGGCCGGCACAAAGAGACCCAGTACTTC. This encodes CASSLSPGTGGRHKETQYF.

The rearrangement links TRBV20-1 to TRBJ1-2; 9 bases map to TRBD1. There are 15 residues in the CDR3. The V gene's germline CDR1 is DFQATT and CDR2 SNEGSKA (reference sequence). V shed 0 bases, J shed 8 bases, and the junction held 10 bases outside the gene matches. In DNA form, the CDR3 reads TGCAGTGCTAGAGATGAAGGGACAGGGTTACGGGGCTACACCTTC. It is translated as CSARDEGTGLRGYTF.

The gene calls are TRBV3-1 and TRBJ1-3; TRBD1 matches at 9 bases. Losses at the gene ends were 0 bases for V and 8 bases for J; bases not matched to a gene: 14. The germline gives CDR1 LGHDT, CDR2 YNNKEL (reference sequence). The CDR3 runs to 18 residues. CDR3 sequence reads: CASSQDLPGGTGKHTIYF. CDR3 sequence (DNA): TGTGCCAGCAGCCAAGATTTACCCGGCGGGACAGGGAAACACACCATATATTTT.

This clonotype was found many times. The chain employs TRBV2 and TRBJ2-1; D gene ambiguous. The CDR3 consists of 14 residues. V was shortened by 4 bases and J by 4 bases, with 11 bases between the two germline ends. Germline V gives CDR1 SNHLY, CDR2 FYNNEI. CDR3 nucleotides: TGTGCCAGCAGTGGAACTCGGGTATACAATGAGCAGTTCTTC. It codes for CASSGTRVYNEQFF.

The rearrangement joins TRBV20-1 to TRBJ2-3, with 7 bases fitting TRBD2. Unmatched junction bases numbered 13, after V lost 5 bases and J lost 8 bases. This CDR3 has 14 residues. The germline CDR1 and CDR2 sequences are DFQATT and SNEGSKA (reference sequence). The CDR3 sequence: CSASGGSGGGTQYF. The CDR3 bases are TGCAGTGCTTCTGGCGGGAGTGGGGGTGGTACGCAGTATTTT.

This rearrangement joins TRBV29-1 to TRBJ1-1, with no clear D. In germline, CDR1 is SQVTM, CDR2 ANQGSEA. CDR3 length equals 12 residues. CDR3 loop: CTGNLMNTEAFF. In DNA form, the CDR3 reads TGCACGGGAAATTTGATGAACACTGAAGCTTTCTTT.

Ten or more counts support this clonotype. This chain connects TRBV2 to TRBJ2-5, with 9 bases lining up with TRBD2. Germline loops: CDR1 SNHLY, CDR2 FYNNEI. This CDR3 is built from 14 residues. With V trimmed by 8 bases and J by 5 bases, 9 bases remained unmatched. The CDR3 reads CASHASAGGETQYF. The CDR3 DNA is TGTGCCAGCCACGCTTCTGCGGGAGGGGAGACCCAGTACTTC.

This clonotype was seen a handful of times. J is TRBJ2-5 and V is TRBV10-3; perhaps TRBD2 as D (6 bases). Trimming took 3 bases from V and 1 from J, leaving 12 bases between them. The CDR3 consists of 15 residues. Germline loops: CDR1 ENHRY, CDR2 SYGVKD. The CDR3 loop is CAISDYRRGQETQYF. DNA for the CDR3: TGTGCCATCAGTGATTATAGGCGGGGCCAAGAGACCCAGTACTTC.

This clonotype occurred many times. The CDR3 reads CASSFGQGPTSYEQYF. DNA for the CDR3: TGTGCCAGCAGTTTTGGACAGGGTCCTACATCCTACGAGCAGTACTTC. J is TRBJ2-7 and V is TRBV28; TRBD1 matches 8 bases. The CDR3 is 16 amino acids. Germline CDR1 MDHEN, CDR2 SYDVKM. V trimming: 3 bases; J trimming: 1 base; junction bases outside the gene matches: 8.

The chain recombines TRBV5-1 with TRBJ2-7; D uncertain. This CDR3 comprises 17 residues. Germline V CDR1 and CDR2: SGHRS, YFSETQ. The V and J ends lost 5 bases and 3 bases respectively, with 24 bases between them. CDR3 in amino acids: CASRDDPRRTNIYEQYF. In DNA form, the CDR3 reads TGCGCCAGCAGGGACGACCCTAGACGGACGAACATCTACGAGCAGTACTTC.

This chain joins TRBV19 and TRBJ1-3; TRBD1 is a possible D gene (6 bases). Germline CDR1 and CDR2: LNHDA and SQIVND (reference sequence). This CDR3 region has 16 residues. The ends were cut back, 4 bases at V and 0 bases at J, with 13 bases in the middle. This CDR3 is CASSRTGTSSGNTIYF. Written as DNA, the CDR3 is TGTGCCAGTAGTAGGACCGGGACAAGCTCTGGAAACACCATATATTTT.

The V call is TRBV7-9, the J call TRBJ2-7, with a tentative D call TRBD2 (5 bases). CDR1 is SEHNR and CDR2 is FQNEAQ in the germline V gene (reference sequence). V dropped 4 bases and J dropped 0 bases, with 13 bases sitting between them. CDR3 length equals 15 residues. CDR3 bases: TGTGCCAGCAGCTCGGAGGAACGGGTCTCCTACGAGCAGTACTTC. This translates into CASSSEERVSYEQYF.

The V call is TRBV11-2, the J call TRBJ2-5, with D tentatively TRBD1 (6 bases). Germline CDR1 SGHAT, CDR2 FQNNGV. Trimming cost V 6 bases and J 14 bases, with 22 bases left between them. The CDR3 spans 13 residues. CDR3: CASSPGQLSRPYF. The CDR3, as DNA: TGTGCCAGCAGTCCCGGACAGCTCTCCCGCCCCTACTTC. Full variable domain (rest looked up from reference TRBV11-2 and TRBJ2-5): EAGVAQSPRYKIIEKRQSVAFWCNPISGHATLYWYQQILGQGPKLLIQFQNNGVVDDSQLPKDRFSAERLKGVDSTLKIQPAKLEDSAVYLCASSPGQLSRPYFGPGTRLLVL.

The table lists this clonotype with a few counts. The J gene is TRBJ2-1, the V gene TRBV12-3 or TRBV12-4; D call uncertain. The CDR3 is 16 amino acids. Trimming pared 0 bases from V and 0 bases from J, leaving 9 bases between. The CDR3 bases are TGTGCCAGCAGTTTAGCCGGAGTCGTCTCCTACAATGAGCAGTTCTTC. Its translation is CASSLAGVVSYNEQFF.

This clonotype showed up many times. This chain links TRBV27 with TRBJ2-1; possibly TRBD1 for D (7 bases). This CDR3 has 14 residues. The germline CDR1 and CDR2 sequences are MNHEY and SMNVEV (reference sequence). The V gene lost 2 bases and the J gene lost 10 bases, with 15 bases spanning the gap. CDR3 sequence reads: CASSLPPGGGEQFF. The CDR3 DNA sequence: TGTGCCAGCAGTTTACCCCCCGGAGGGGGCGAGCAGTTCTTC.

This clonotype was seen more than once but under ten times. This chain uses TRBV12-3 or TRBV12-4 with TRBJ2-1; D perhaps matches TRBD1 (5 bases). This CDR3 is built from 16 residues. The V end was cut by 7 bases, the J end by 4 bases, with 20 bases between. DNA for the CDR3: TGTGCCAGCACCTCTAAGGGGATGTCTAGTTACAATGAGCAGTTCTTC. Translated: CASTSKGMSSYNEQFF.

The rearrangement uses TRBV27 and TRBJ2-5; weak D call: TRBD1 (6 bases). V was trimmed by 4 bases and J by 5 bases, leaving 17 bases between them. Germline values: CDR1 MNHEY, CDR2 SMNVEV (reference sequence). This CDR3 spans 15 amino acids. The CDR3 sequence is CASSSTGSQGETQYF. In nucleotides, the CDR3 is TGTGCCAGCAGTTCGACAGGATCCCAAGGGGAGACCCAGTACTTC.